These 23 T cell receptor beta chains originate from one sample sequenced in a study of control samples from healthy donors and cancer patients. Produced via immunoSEQ multiplex PCR; TCRdb's table is partial and in-frame only. The data show roughly 370,000 clones, around 90% seen once. Sequencing used PBMCs. Every receptor here comes from a man aged 40-49 years with head and neck cancer.

The chain employs TRBV12-5 and TRBJ2-5; D is ambiguous. The germline V gene has CDR1 LGHNT and CDR2 FRNRAP. The CDR3 is 12 residues long. The V end lost 0 bases, the J end lost 9 bases, and 8 bases lay between the germline ends. In DNA, the CDR3 is TGTGCTAGTGGTTTGGTTTGGGCCCCCCAGTACTTC. Translation: CASGLVWAPQYF.

V gene TRBV7-3 combines with J gene TRBJ1-3; D is possibly TRBD1 (5 bases). CDR1 is SGHTA and CDR2 is FQGTGA in the germline V gene. The length of the CDR3 is 17 residues. Trimming shortened V by 0 bases and J by 0 bases, and 12 bases separated the two germline ends. The CDR3 protein is CASSLTNTGSSGNTIYF. As DNA, the CDR3 is TGTGCCAGCAGCTTAACAAATACAGGCTCCTCTGGAAACACCATATATTTT. Full variable domain (missing parts from reference TRBV7-3 and TRBJ1-3): GAGVSQTPSNKVTEKGKYVELRCDPISGHTALYWYRQSLGQGPEFLIYFQGTGAADDSGLPNDRFFAVRPEGSVSTLKIQRTERGDSAVYLCASSLTNTGSSGNTIYFGEGSWLTVV.

The V gene is TRBV12-5, the J gene TRBJ2-7, with 10 bases fitting TRBD2. CDR1 and CDR2 (germline): LGHNT, FRNRAP. Unmatched junction bases numbered 21, after V lost 0 bases and J lost 4 bases. This CDR3 has 21 amino acids. CDR3 region: CASGLVRFGLAGAQRRYEQYF. The DNA for the CDR3 is TGTGCTAGTGGTTTGGTAAGGTTTGGCCTAGCGGGAGCCCAGAGAAGGTACGAGCAGTACTTC.

The chain uses TRBV6-5 and TRBJ1-3; no firm D call. Germline V gene sequence: CDR1 MNHEY, CDR2 SVGAGI. Between the trimmed V and J ends, which lost 8 bases and 0 bases, there was a span of 14 bases. This CDR3 has 15 residues. CDR3 amino acids: CASGRTVLSGNTIYF. In DNA form, the CDR3 reads TGTGCCAGCGGGCGGACGGTCCTCTCTGGAAACACCATATATTTT.

The gene calls are TRBV5-5 and TRBJ2-3, with 7 bases fitting TRBD1. Germline-derived CDR1 and CDR2 are SGHKS and YYEKEE (reference sequence). Unmatched junction bases numbered 4, after V lost 2 bases and J lost 4 bases. CDR3 length equals 14 residues. DNA for the CDR3: TGTGCCAGCAGCTTAACAGGGGATGCAGATACGCAGTATTTT. Translated: CASSLTGDADTQYF.

The V and J genes are TRBV11-2 and TRBJ2-5; 9 bases are shared with TRBD1. V lost 1 base to trimming and J lost 4 bases; unmatched junction nucleotides: 1. This CDR3 is 14 amino acids long. Germline V gene lookup returns CDR1 SGHAT and CDR2 FQNNGV. In DNA, the CDR3 is TGTGCCAGCAGCTTAGGGACAGGGGCAGAGACCCAGTACTTC. This encodes CASSLGTGAETQYF.

The rearrangement joins TRBV10-1 to TRBJ2-7, with a possible D match to TRBD1 (6 bases). Germline CDR1 is WNHNN and CDR2 is SYGVQD (reference sequence). The CDR3 sequence is 13 residues long. V lost 4 bases and J 1 base, leaving 8 bases between the germline ends. The CDR3 DNA follows: TGCGCCAGCAGTGGGACAGTTTCCTACGAGCAGTACTTC. Translating it yields CASSGTVSYEQYF.

In its sample, this clone was seen once. This chain connects TRBV7-9 to TRBJ2-1; possibly TRBD2 for D (5 bases). The V gene lost 2 bases and the J gene lost 3 bases, with 11 bases spanning the gap. From germline, CDR1 is SEHNR and CDR2 FQNEAQ (reference sequence). The CDR3 extends over 15 amino acids. The CDR3 coding sequence is TGTGCCAGCAGCTTACGGTTCGGGGACTACAATGAGCAGTTCTTC. This codes for CASSLRFGDYNEQFF.

The gene calls are TRBV2 and TRBJ1-2, with 8 nucleotides matching TRBD1. The CDR3 runs 13 residues. V trimming: 5 bases; J trimming: 6 bases; junction bases outside the gene matches: 5. Per the germline V gene, CDR1 is SNHLY and CDR2 is FYNNEI. CDR3 DNA: TGTGCCAGCAGTTGGACAGGGTTCAATGGCTACACCTTC. Its translation is CASSWTGFNGYTF.

The genes are TRBV30 and TRBJ1-1, with 8 bases lining up with TRBD1. CDR1 is GTSNPN, CDR2 SVGIG, per germline (reference sequence). The CDR3 is made up of 14 amino acids. Unmatched junction bases numbered 4, after V lost 3 bases and J lost 1 base. CDR3 DNA sequence: TGTGCCTGGAGGTGGACAGGGAAGAACACTGAAGCTTTCTTT. Protein sequence: CAWRWTGKNTEAFF.

The chain uses TRBV9 and TRBJ1-2; 7 bases align to TRBD1. Losses at the gene ends were 0 bases for V and 7 bases for J; bases not matched to a gene: 15. Germline values: CDR1 SGDLS, CDR2 YYNGEE. CDR3 length equals 17 residues. The CDR3 protein is CASSVDWTGASHGGYTF. The CDR3 nucleotides are TGTGCCAGCAGCGTAGATTGGACAGGCGCATCGCATGGTGGCTACACCTTC.

The rearrangement uses TRBV9 and TRBJ1-1; weak D call: TRBD1 (6 bases). V dropped 0 bases and J dropped 3 bases, with 15 bases sitting between them. This CDR3 is 16 amino acids long. Per germline, CDR1 SGDLS and CDR2 YYNGEE. CDR3 amino acids: CASSVGRRGAYTEAFF. The DNA for the CDR3 is TGTGCCAGCAGCGTAGGCCGAAGGGGGGCGTACACTGAAGCTTTCTTT.

The gene calls are TRBV6-5 and TRBJ1-1; 8 bases fit TRBD1. The V and J ends lost 7 bases and 4 bases, in that order; junction bases with no gene match: 5. Germline CDR1 and CDR2: MNHEY and SVGAGI. The CDR3 length is 13 residues. DNA for the CDR3: TGTGCCAGCAAAGGACAGGGAGGCACTGAAGCTTTCTTT. Its protein product is CASKGQGGTEAFF.

The chain is built from TRBV5-6 and TRBJ1-1, with 8 bases that match TRBD1. Germline CDR1 is SGHDT and CDR2 is YYEEEE. The CDR3 sequence is 14 residues long. V lost 5 bases and J lost 4; bases outside the gene matches: 7. The CDR3 DNA follows: TGTGCCAGCAGTCCTAGGACAGGGAGCACTGAAGCTTTCTTT. Its protein is CASSPRTGSTEAFF.

J is TRBJ2-5 and V is TRBV28; D is unclear. Trimming left V 2 bases short and J 0 bases short, with 4 bases between. Germline CDR1 reads MDHEN; CDR2 reads SYDVKM. The CDR3 has 13 amino acids. The CDR3 region has the DNA TGTGCCAGCAGTTTACGGTACCAAGAGACCCAGTACTTC. Translation gives CASSLRYQETQYF.

The V gene is TRBV3-1 (or the pseudogene TRBV3-2), the J gene TRBJ1-1; maybe TRBD1 (5 bases). V was shortened by 3 bases and J by 6 bases, with 8 bases between the two germline ends. This CDR3 has 12 amino acids. Looked up from germline, CDR1 is LGHDT and CDR2 is YNNKEL (reference sequence). The CDR3 DNA is TGTGCCAGCAGCCAGGGGACGGCTGAAGCTTTCTTT. It codes for CASSQGTAEAFF.

The chain uses TRBV6-6 and TRBJ2-5; D call uncertain. This CDR3 is 17 amino acids long. Germline V gene lookup returns CDR1 MNHNY and CDR2 SVGAGI (reference sequence). The V and J ends lost 5 bases and 2 bases respectively, with 21 bases between them. The CDR3 bases are TGTGCCAGCAGTCCCACCAACGCGCGGCAACTACAAGAGACCCAGTACTTC. Encoded protein: CASSPTNARQLQETQYF.

V is TRBV2 and J is TRBJ2-3, with no clear D. Trimming removed 7 bases from V and 0 bases from J, with 14 bases in between. CDR3 size: 15 residues. Per the germline V gene, CDR1 is SNHLY and CDR2 is FYNNEI. CDR3 sequence: CASTLLRVSTDTQYF. CDR3 coding DNA: TGTGCCAGCACGCTCCTGCGAGTTAGCACAGATACGCAGTATTTT.

V usage is TRBV18 and J usage is TRBJ1-1; no clear D gene. The CDR3 is 13 residues long. Germline loops: CDR1 KGHSH, CDR2 LQKENI. V lost 1 base, J lost 1 base, and 4 bases lay in between. As DNA, the CDR3 is TGTGCCAGCTCACCACGTCAGAACACTGAAGCTTTCTTT. It codes for CASSPRQNTEAFF.

This clone was seen just once. The gene calls are TRBV28 and TRBJ1-5; TRBD1 matches 7 bases. V dropped 2 bases and J dropped 2; count of bases not matched to a gene: 3. Germline-derived CDR1 and CDR2 are MDHEN and SYDVKM. The CDR3 extends over 15 amino acids. The CDR3 DNA reads as TGTGCCAGCAGTTTAGGGGACAGAGGCAATCAGCCCCAGCATTTT. It encodes CASSLGDRGNQPQHF.

The chain recombines TRBV3-1 (or the pseudogene TRBV3-2) with TRBJ1-2; 8 bases align to TRBD1. The germline gives CDR1 LGHDT, CDR2 YNNKEL (reference sequence). The CDR3 loop spans 17 amino acids. Trimming took 2 bases from V and 0 from J; bases not matched to a gene: 8. CDR3 sequence: CASSQIGQGATNYGYTF. In DNA, the CDR3 is TGTGCCAGCAGCCAAATAGGTCAGGGGGCGACTAACTATGGCTACACCTTC.

The chain carries TRBV10-3 and TRBJ2-5; no firm D call. V lost 9 bases to trimming and J lost 2 bases, with 10 bases between them. The CDR3 loop spans 12 amino acids. Germline lookup yields CDR1 ENHRY and CDR2 SYGVKD. The CDR3 DNA reads TGTGCCATTGGGGATTTTCAAGAGACCCAGTACTTC. Protein: CAIGDFQETQYF.

This chain connects TRBV3-1 (or the pseudogene TRBV3-2) to TRBJ2-1; the D call may be TRBD1 or TRBD2 (5 bases each). CDR1 and CDR2 from the germline V gene are LGHDT and YNNKEL (reference sequence). V shed 4 bases and J shed 2 bases, with 15 bases lying between them. This CDR3 contains 16 residues. The CDR3 DNA reads TGTGCCAGCAGCCCCGCCGGGACCGGTGCCTACAATGAGCAGTTCTTC. Translation: CASSPAGTGAYNEQFF.